This T cell receptor beta chain was retrieved from a study of vaccination effects on CD4 cells after COVID-19. Note on this clone: The antigen is undetermined.

Clones were sequenced by immunoSEQ multiplex PCR, and TCRdb holds only the in-frame ones, with some missing. The sample has around 69,000 clones; 70% to 85% are singletons. The ViraFEST assay expanded antigen-specific CD4+ T cells with viral peptide pools before sequencing. Having been cultured for roughly 9 days, the cells underwent CD4+ T cell isolation. Either the mRNA-1273 or the BNT162b2 vaccine was given to participants as two doses. This CDR3 has 14 amino acids. CDR1 is SGHDN, CDR2 FVKESK, per germline. V was clipped by 4 bases and J by 8 bases, with 17 bases between them. The starting material was CD4+ T cells from PBMCs cultured with HCoV-229E spike peptides, obtained after COVID-19 vaccination. The chain employs TRBV14 and TRBJ1-2; D may be TRBD1 (5 bases). This receptor was identified in a human donor who received a COVID-19 vaccine. Here the CDR3 reads CASSLLGLDGGYTF. The CDR3 DNA reads TGTGCCAGCAGCCTACTGGGACTGGATGGCGGCTACACCTTC.